This T cell receptor beta chain was identified in a study of T cells in Graves' hyperthyroidism and ophthalmopathy. The study's findings and limits: Ophthalmopathy cases were set apart from stable hyperthyroidism by a 13 V-J model. Blood also contained most expanded thyroid clonotypes above 0.001.

TCR beta CDR3 regions were amplified from RNA. The HTBI primer set drove a first-round RT-PCR of the TCR CDR3. TCRdb fed the multiplex PCR reads into MiXCR, producing one record per CDR3 protein. The top ten hold more than 7.5% of the sample, which has 500,000 to 750,000 distinct CDR3 sequences, about 45% seen once. This clonotype was detected ten times or more. Its specificity is not known. For the diagnoses, clinical symptoms, serum thyroxine and TRAb, thyroid ultrasound and orbital computed tomography were used. CDR1 SNHLY and CDR2 FYNNEI come from the germline V gene. Germline trimming cut 6 bases from V and 9 bases from J; bases unmatched to any gene: 9. There are 15 residues in the CDR3.

The source material was peripheral blood or thyroid tissue (not recorded which). The source of this sequence is a woman younger than 30 with Graves' hyperthyroidism. This sequence joins TRBV2 and TRBJ1-6; 9 nucleotides line up with TRBD1. Here the CDR3 DNA reads TGTGCCAGCAGAGCAGGGACAGGGTCTACTTCACCCCTCCACTTT. Translation gives CASRAGTGSTSPLHF.